The 6 T cell receptor beta chains reported below all come from one sample, sequenced in a study of a mutant IDH1 vaccine in newly diagnosed glioma. Time point noted: week 47, end of study. Vaccination used 300 ug of mutant IDH1 20-mer peptide per dose, with topical imiquimod. Profiled with immunoSEQ multiplex PCR; TCRdb holds only in-frame clones, not every one. This table holds tens of thousands of clones, roughly four fifths found once. Antigen specificity for these receptors is unknown. This material consisted of PBMCs, taken from a glioma patient whose treatment included an IDH1 peptide vaccine. These receptors all come from a man aged 25-40 years with glioma.

This rearrangement joins TRBV28 to TRBJ1-2; D is unresolved. The germline gives CDR1 MDHEN, CDR2 SYDVKM. The length of the CDR3 is 14 residues. Trimming shortened V by 5 bases and J by 0 bases, and 10 bases separated the two germline ends. Written as DNA, the CDR3 is TGTGCCAGCAGTCCCTTTCCGACTAACTATGGCTACACCTTC. Translation gives CASSPFPTNYGYTF.

The chain couples TRBV9 to TRBJ2-7; D is possibly TRBD2 (6 bases). With 3 bases removed from V and 7 bases from J, the gap between germline ends came to 14 bases. The CDR3 sequence is 13 residues long. Germline V gene lookup returns CDR1 SGDLS and CDR2 YYNGEE. CDR3 in amino acids: CASSADDGGEQYF. The CDR3 region has the DNA TGTGCCAGCAGCGCCGACGATGGAGGGGAGCAGTACTTC. The whole variable domain, remainder taken from reference TRBV9 and TRBJ2-7, is DSGVTQTPKHLITATGQRVTLRCSPRSGDLSVYWYQQSLDQGLQFLIQYYNGEERAKGNILERFSAQQFPDLHSELNLSSLELGDSALYFCASSADDGGEQYFGPGTRLTVT.

The V gene is TRBV7-9, the J gene TRBJ1-5, with D tentatively TRBD1 (6 bases). V dropped 1 base and J dropped 2 bases, with 6 bases sitting between them. There are 14 residues in the CDR3. The germline CDR1 and CDR2 sequences are SEHNR and FQNEAQ (reference sequence). The CDR3 DNA reads TGTGCCAGCAGCTTAGGACAGGGCAATCAGCCCCAGCATTTT. Amino acid sequence: CASSLGQGNQPQHF.

CDR3 protein: CASSPRLWAGANYGYTF. CDR3 coding DNA: TGTGCCAGCAGTCCCCGTTTGTGGGCAGGGGCTAACTATGGCTACACCTTC. The chain employs TRBV27 and TRBJ1-2, with D tentatively TRBD1 (6 bases). The CDR3 is 17 residues long. Per germline, CDR1 MNHEY and CDR2 SMNVEV (reference sequence). The V end lost 5 bases, the J end lost 0 bases, and 19 bases lay between the germline ends.

The rearrangement uses TRBV7-2 and TRBJ1-5, with unresolved D. In germline, CDR1 is SGHTA, CDR2 FQGNSA. The V end was cut by 1 base, the J end by 5 bases, with 12 bases between. The CDR3 length is 15 residues. The CDR3 region has the DNA TGTGCCAGCAGCTTAGTCGCGACAATAGATCAGCCCCAGCATTTT. This sequence encodes CASSLVATIDQPQHF.

This clone was counted a single time. The V gene is TRBV18, the J gene TRBJ2-5; 10 bases are shared with TRBD2. The CDR3 extends over 15 amino acids. The germline gives CDR1 KGHSH, CDR2 LQKENI. The junction had 2 bases not matched to a gene; V was cut back by 3 bases and J by 1 base. The CDR3 loop is CASSPSGGFQETQYF. The CDR3, as DNA: TGTGCCAGCTCACCTAGCGGGGGGTTCCAAGAGACCCAGTACTTC.